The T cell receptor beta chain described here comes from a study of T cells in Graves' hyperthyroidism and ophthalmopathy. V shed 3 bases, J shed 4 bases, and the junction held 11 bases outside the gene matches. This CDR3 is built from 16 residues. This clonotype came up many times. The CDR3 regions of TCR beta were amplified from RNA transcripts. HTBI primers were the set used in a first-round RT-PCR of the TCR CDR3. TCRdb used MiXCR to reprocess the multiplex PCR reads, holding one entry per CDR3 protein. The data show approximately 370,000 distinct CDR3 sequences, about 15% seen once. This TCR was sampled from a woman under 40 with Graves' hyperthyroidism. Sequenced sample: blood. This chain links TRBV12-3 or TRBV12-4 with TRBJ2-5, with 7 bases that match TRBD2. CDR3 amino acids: CASSFRSGLAAETQYF. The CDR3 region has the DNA TGTGCCAGCAGTTTCCGCAGCGGCCTAGCGGCAGAGACCCAGTACTTC.